Here is one TCR beta chain with its context. The record originates from a study of CD8 T cells in Susac syndrome. The multiple sclerosis controls were treatment-naive patients, and their relapsing-remitting disease was stable or active. Negative isolation yielded CD4+ and CD8+ T cells, and FACS enriched TEMRA cells. Reverse transcription used roughly 0.45 to 1 ug RNA and random hexamers. The amplification used immunoSEQ multiplex PCR on TCR beta CDR3; it spanned 54 Vbeta and 13 Jbeta. TCRdb itself ran the immunoSEQ multiplex PCR reads through MiXCR, one entry per CDR3 protein. The data show around 130,000 distinct CDR3 sequences, about 93% seen once. Sequenced: CD8+ T cells from PBMCs. The receptor's source is a human donor with multiple sclerosis.

This CDR3 is CASSPYLGGVYEQYF. In DNA form, the CDR3 reads TGTGCCAGCAGCCCTTATCTAGGGGGCGTATACGAGCAGTACTTC. The chain employs TRBV3-1 and TRBJ2-7, with TRBD1 identical over 7 bases. The CDR3 sequence is 15 residues long. CDR1 is LGHDT, CDR2 YNNKEL, per germline (reference sequence). Trimming at V came to 4 bases and at J to 4 bases, leaving 10 bases not matched to a gene.